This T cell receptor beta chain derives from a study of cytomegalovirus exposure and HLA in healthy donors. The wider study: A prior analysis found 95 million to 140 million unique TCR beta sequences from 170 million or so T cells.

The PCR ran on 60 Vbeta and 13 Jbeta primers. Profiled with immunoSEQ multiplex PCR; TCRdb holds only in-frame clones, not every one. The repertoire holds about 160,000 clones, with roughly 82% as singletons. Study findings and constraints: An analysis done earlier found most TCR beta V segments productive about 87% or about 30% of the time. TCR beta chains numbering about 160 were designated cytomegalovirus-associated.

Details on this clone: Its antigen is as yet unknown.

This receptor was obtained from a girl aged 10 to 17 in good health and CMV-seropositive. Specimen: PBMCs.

The CDR3 DNA is TGTGCCAGCAGCTTAGCGGCGGGAGGCCCCTACGAGCAGTACTTC. It yields the protein CASSLAAGGPYEQYF. This chain uses TRBV7-9 with TRBJ2-7, with 8 bases identical to TRBD2. Germline V CDR1 and CDR2: SEHNR, FQNEAQ (reference sequence). The CDR3 contains 15 residues. V trimming: 0 bases; J trimming: 2 bases; junction bases outside the gene matches: 3.